The 20 T cell receptor beta chains in this list originate from one sample, sequenced in a study of PD-1 blockade in mismatch repair-deficient tumors. The data were produced by immunoSEQ multiplex PCR, yet TCRdb's version contains in-frame clones alone and is incomplete. The repertoire includes approximately 100,000 clones, 70% to 85% of them detected once, and 6.3% sits in the top ten. Material: peripheral blood, obtained roughly 35 weeks after starting pembrolizumab. All receptors come from an adult with mismatch repair-deficient cancer.

This clone was counted only a few times. The DNA for the CDR3 is TGTGCCAGCAGCCCCTCCGGGACAGGGGGCACTGAAGCTTTCTTT. This translates into CASSPSGTGGTEAFF. The chain links TRBV7-9 to TRBJ1-1; 11 bases are a match to TRBD1. The trim removed 5 bases at V and 4 bases at J, leaving 6 bases unmatched. Germline V lookup: CDR1 SEHNR, CDR2 FQNEAQ (reference sequence). The CDR3 loop spans 15 amino acids.

The V call is TRBV11-3, the J call TRBJ2-7, with D uncertain. The V gene lost 0 bases and the J gene lost 9 bases, with 12 bases spanning the gap. The CDR3 extends over 13 amino acids. CDR1 is SGHNT and CDR2 is YENEEA in the germline V gene. CDR3 sequence (DNA): TGTGCCAGCAGCTTAGAGGGCGGCGTTGGGCAGTACTTC. This gives the protein CASSLEGGVGQYF.

The chain has TRBV29-1 and TRBJ2-5; maybe TRBD1 (6 bases). Trimming cost V 4 bases and J 2 bases, with 8 bases left between them. The CDR3 loop spans 12 amino acids. CDR1 and CDR2 from the germline V gene are SQVTM and ANQGSEA. In DNA, the CDR3 is TGCAGCGTTGGCAGGGGTCAAGAGACCCAGTACTTC. Amino acids: CSVGRGQETQYF.

The V and J genes are TRBV29-1 and TRBJ1-1; D gene ambiguous. V shed 4 bases and J shed 1 base, with 10 bases lying between them. Per germline, CDR1 SQVTM and CDR2 ANQGSEA. There are 13 residues in the CDR3. CDR3 sequence (DNA): TGCAGCGTTGCGGGCAGCCCGAACACTGAAGCTTTCTTT. Protein sequence: CSVAGSPNTEAFF.

J is TRBJ1-1 and V is TRBV25-1; perhaps TRBD1 as D (6 bases). The V end lost 3 bases, the J end lost 3 bases, and 17 bases lay between the germline ends. Per the germline V gene, CDR1 is MGHDK and CDR2 is SYGVNS. CDR3 length equals 16 residues. The DNA of the CDR3 is TGTGCCAGCAGTGATCGGTTTGCAGGGGCAGACACTGAAGCTTTCTTT. Its translation is CASSDRFAGADTEAFF.

This clone was seen more than once but under ten times. This rearrangement joins TRBV6-5 to TRBJ1-4, with a tentative D call TRBD1 (5 bases). The germline CDR1 and CDR2 sequences are MNHEY and SVGAGI. Trimming left V 4 bases short and J 7 bases short, with 19 bases between. The CDR3 is made up of 16 amino acids. CDR3 sequence reads: CASSSPAGGLGEKLFF. The DNA of the CDR3 is TGTGCCAGCAGTTCCCCGGCGGGGGGGTTGGGTGAAAAACTGTTTTTT.

V usage is TRBV14 and J usage is TRBJ2-7; D perhaps matches TRBD1 (7 bases). The V and J ends lost 0 bases and 7 bases respectively, with 10 bases between them. The CDR3 sequence is 13 residues long. In germline, CDR1 is SGHDN, CDR2 FVKESK. The CDR3 is CASSQDRGREQYF. The CDR3 DNA is TGTGCCAGCAGCCAAGACAGGGGGAGGGAGCAGTACTTC.

V is TRBV6-1 and J is TRBJ1-2; 10 nucleotides agree with TRBD1. Germline V lookup: CDR1 MNHNS, CDR2 SASEGT. The CDR3 has 15 residues. Germline trimming cut 2 bases from V and 2 bases from J; bases unmatched to any gene: 2. The CDR3 DNA follows: TGTGCCAGCAGTGAAAGGACAGGGGGAAACTATGGCTACACCTTC. This translates into CASSERTGGNYGYTF.

The chain joins TRBV6-1 to TRBJ1-3; no reliable D call. CDR3 length: 15 residues. V was clipped by 5 bases and J by 4 bases, with 15 bases between them. The germline gives CDR1 MNHNS, CDR2 SASEGT. In DNA form, the CDR3 reads TGTGCCAGCAGTCCCCGCCCCGAGGAAGGAAACACCATATATTTT. This codes for CASSPRPEEGNTIYF.

The gene calls are TRBV4-2 and TRBJ2-1; the D gene is possibly TRBD2 (6 bases). The V and J ends lost 6 bases and 1 base respectively, with 13 bases between them. The CDR3 consists of 15 residues. Germline V gene sequence: CDR1 LGHNA, CDR2 YNFKEQ. Here the CDR3 reads CASRSLAVSYNEQFF. The DNA of the CDR3 is TGTGCCAGCAGGTCCTTAGCGGTATCCTACAATGAGCAGTTCTTC.

The chain couples TRBV6-6 to TRBJ2-1; 8 bases agree with TRBD1. CDR1 and CDR2 (germline): MNHNY, SVGAGI (reference sequence). The CDR3 is 15 residues long. V lost 6 bases, J lost 4 bases, and 8 bases stayed unmatched. CDR3 DNA sequence: TGTGCCAGCAGAAAAACAGGGGGGAAATACAATGAGCAGTTCTTC. This codes for CASRKTGGKYNEQFF.

The rearrangement links TRBV30 to TRBJ2-7; 9 bases align to TRBD1. There are 15 residues in the CDR3. Germline CDR1 GTSNPN, CDR2 SVGIG (reference sequence). V was clipped by 1 base and J by 3 bases; unmatched bases: 7. The CDR3 sequence is CAWSAPRTGDYEQYF. CDR3 nucleotides: TGTGCCTGGAGTGCCCCGAGGACAGGGGACTACGAGCAGTACTTC.

This clone appeared once. This chain uses TRBV6-1 with TRBJ2-7, with 12 positions matching TRBD1. V trimming: 2 bases; J trimming: 6 bases; junction bases outside the gene matches: 8. The CDR3 runs 16 residues. Germline loops: CDR1 MNHNS, CDR2 SASEGT. CDR3 DNA: TGTGCCAGCAGTGAAAGCCACTGGGACAGGGGGCGCGAGCAGTACTTC. It yields the protein CASSESHWDRGREQYF.

V gene TRBV7-2 combines with J gene TRBJ2-2; TRBD2 matches 11 bases. J was trimmed by 6 bases and V by 5 bases; bases with no gene match: 8. Germline CDR1 SGHTA, CDR2 FQGNSA. The CDR3 length is 16 residues. CDR3 in amino acids: CASSPRTSGFPGELFF. The CDR3 bases are TGTGCCAGCAGCCCCCGGACTAGCGGGTTCCCCGGGGAGCTGTTTTTT.

The chain recombines TRBV28 with TRBJ2-3, with TRBD2 as a possible D gene (5 bases). The CDR3 sequence is 12 residues long. V lost 6 bases and J 2 bases, leaving 6 bases between the germline ends. Per the germline V gene, CDR1 is MDHEN and CDR2 is SYDVKM. The DNA for the CDR3 is TGTGCCAGCAGAGCGGACACAGATACGCAGTATTTT. Its translation is CASRADTDTQYF. Using reference TRBV28 and TRBJ2-3 for the parts outside the CDR3, the full variable domain is DVKVTQSSRYLVKRTGEKVFLECVQDMDHENMFWYRQDPGLGLRLIYFSYDVKMKEKGDIPEGYSVSREKKERFSLILESASTNQTSMYLCASRADTDTQYFGPGTRLTVL.

The rearrangement uses TRBV18 and TRBJ2-5; weak D call: TRBD2 (5 bases). Trimming pared 2 bases from V and 5 bases from J, leaving 12 bases between. CDR1 KGHSH and CDR2 LQKENI come from the germline V gene. This CDR3 is built from 14 residues. The CDR3 sequence: CASSPFGKMETQYF. Written as DNA, the CDR3 is TGTGCCAGCTCACCATTCGGGAAGATGGAGACCCAGTACTTC.

The chain uses TRBV6-5 and TRBJ2-7, with 8 bases identical to TRBD2. CDR1 and CDR2 from the germline V gene are MNHEY and SVGAGI. The CDR3 is 14 amino acids. V lost 2 bases, J lost 5 bases, and 5 bases stayed unmatched. CDR3 DNA: TGTGCCAGCAGTTACCGGACTAGCTTCGACGAGCAGTACTTC. Translated: CASSYRTSFDEQYF.

The rearrangement uses TRBV11-2 and TRBJ2-7; D uncertain. The CDR3 extends over 13 amino acids. Per germline, CDR1 SGHAT and CDR2 FQNNGV. The V end lost 4 bases, the J end lost 3 bases, and 10 bases lay between the germline ends. CDR3 loop: CASSSNRIYEQYF. CDR3 nucleotide sequence: TGTGCCAGCAGCTCCAACCGGATCTACGAGCAGTACTTC.

The rearrangement links TRBV6-1 to TRBJ2-1; D gene uncertain. The germline V gene has CDR1 MNHNS and CDR2 SASEGT. The V end lost 0 bases, the J end lost 15 bases, and 18 bases lay between the germline ends. The CDR3 length is 14 residues. The CDR3 DNA sequence: TGTGCCAGCAGTGAAGCTGATCTATTAGGTAACCGGTTCTTC. Its translation: CASSEADLLGNRFF.

The chain joins TRBV9 to TRBJ1-1, with D possibly matching TRBD1 (5 bases). Trimming cost V 4 bases and J 7 bases, with 14 bases left between them. The CDR3 totals 13 residues. The germline gives CDR1 SGDLS, CDR2 YYNGEE. This CDR3 is CASSPGPGGEAFF. In DNA form, the CDR3 reads TGTGCCAGCAGCCCGGGGCCTGGGGGTGAAGCTTTCTTT.